This TCR beta chain was observed in a study of cytomegalovirus exposure and HLA in healthy donors (dated by TCRdb to about 2017). About the full investigation: The roughly 670 repertoires of the first cohort and the 120 validation repertoires were produced on the same platform, according to a later analysis. To predict cytomegalovirus infection status, the study combined high-throughput TCR immunosequencing, statistical association of individual TCRs with disease status, and machine learning. Besides the first cohort of roughly 660 subjects, a separate validation cohort made up of over a hundred different subjects was used. The study aimed to test whether cataloging public T cell receptors could reveal signatures of past pathogen exposure.

Preparation of the library involved the immunoSEQ multiplex PCR assay. The original methods were these. To diagnose cytomegalovirus status from the catalog of TCR beta chain sequences, a statistical classification framework was built. Entries here come from immuneACCESS through TCRdb and include only in-frame sequences with V and J called. Some clones fail to appear in such tables; in the studies checked, an unresolved V gene covers under half of the shortfall, and the cause of the remainder is unknown. Clonal size and the V and J genes are those of that table, whereas D and trimming came from the DNA. A total of 60,000 to 70,000 clones appear in this sample, about 89% of them only once. Approximately 1.5% of the sample rests with the top ten. Summary of the overall study and its limitations: The study gave a list of under 200 TCR beta chains associated with cytomegalovirus. While some public TCRs were present in many individuals, most TCR sequences turned up only very rarely across donors. The validation cohort had no HLA typing available for a later analysis, so co-occurrence within that cohort was assessed over all 110 or so repertoires. According to the authors, the approach could potentially be generalized to other disease states and immunological phenotypes. In both the original and validation cohorts, the classifier was reported to diagnose cytomegalovirus status with high specificity and sensitivity. A few of the identified cytomegalovirus-associated TCR beta chains were confirmed in vitro to be specific for cytomegalovirus antigens. In a later analysis, TCRs clustered in the first cohort were found to also tend to co-occur in the roughly 110 validation repertoires, with 85% to 95% of cluster scores above 0.

The donors were included in the validation cohort of 120 subjects, a group kept apart from the roughly 670-subject first cohort. As regards this clone: It has no known antigen specificity. One base away there is no much larger clone; base qualities are not given.

The germline V gene provides CDR1 SGHTA and CDR2 FQGNSA. Trimming removed 4 bases from V and 9 bases from J; the gene matches leave 8 bases unexplained. The CDR3 spans 13 residues, from the cysteine through the phenylalanine. Only the CDR3 region is kept as DNA, spanning 39 bases read in frame from base 1. In this chain, TRBV7-2 is recombined with TRBJ2-7; 8 bases in the middle match TRBD1. The sequencing sample was made of PBMCs. This receptor was taken from a woman under 30 in good health and CMV-seronegative. The CDR3 region: CASSSIAGTGQYF. The bases are TGTGCCAGCAGCTCGATCGCCGGGACAGGGCAGTACTTC. Outside the CDR3, residues come from the reference TRBV7-2 and TRBJ2-7 proteins, so the full variable domain is: GAGVSQSPSNKVTEKGKDVELRCDPISGHTALYWYRQSLGQGLEFLIYFQGNSAPDKSGLPSDRFSAERTGGSVSTLTIQRTQQEDSAVYLCASSSIAGTGQYFGPGTRLTVT.